These T cell receptor beta chains were read from a single sample in a study of blood T cell repertoires in COVID-19. Produced via immunoSEQ multiplex PCR; TCRdb's table is partial and in-frame only. Seen here are roughly 290,000 clones, 89% observed once, and the top ten hold 12%. Sequences were obtained from peripheral blood. All receptors come from a woman aged 55 to 70 with acute or convalescent COVID-19. Both conserved end residues are part of each CDR3. Fields, in order: CDR3 length, D gene, J gene, V gene, clone size, CDR3 DNA, CDR3 protein. The D gene is left open where the match is weak. Size is omitted from some rows. Given values are once, few, many or a class for expanded clones.

>15|TRBD1|TRBJ2-2|TRBV2|NA
TGTGCCAGCAGGGGGAGGACAGGGTCCACCGGGGAGCTGTTTTTT
CASRGRTGSTGELFF
>18|TRBD2|TRBJ2-1|TRBV4-3|NA
TGCGCCAGCAGCCATGAACCTAGCGGGGTGATCTCCTACAATGAGCAGTTCTTC
CASSHEPSGVISYNEQFF
>16|TRBD2|TRBJ2-5|TRBV30|NA
TGTGCCTGGAGTGTAGGACGGCTAGCGGGCGGGGAGACCCAGTACTTC
CAWSVGRLAGGETQYF
>13|NA|TRBJ1-2|TRBV7-9|NA
TGTGCCAGCAGCCTAACAGGGCCGAAAGGCTACACCTTC
CASSLTGPKGYTF
>16|NA|TRBJ2-1|TRBV5-4|few
TGTGCCAGCAGCCGTAGCGCCCCGGGGACCTACAATGAGCAGTTCTTC
CASSRSAPGTYNEQFF
>17|NA|TRBJ2-7|TRBV30|NA
TGTGCCTGGAGTCTGGGGCGACTAGAGATCGGTCGGGACGAGCAGTACTTC
CAWSLGRLEIGRDEQYF
>12|TRBD1|TRBJ1-2|TRBV5-4|NA
TGTGCCAGCAGCGAACGGGACAGTGGCTACACCTTC
CASSERDSGYTF
>15|NA|TRBJ1-2|TRBV9|NA
TGTGCCAGCAGCCCACCGACAGGTTTTGGCTATGGCTACACCTTC
CASSPPTGFGYGYTF
>17|TRBD2|TRBJ2-3|TRBV7-3|NA
TGTGCCAGCAGCTTAACGAGGGTAGCGGGTAGCACAGATACGCAGTATTTT
CASSLTRVAGSTDTQYF
>14|TRBD1|TRBJ2-1|TRBV6-5|NA
TGTGCCAGCAGTTATAGGACAGGCTACAATGAGCAGTTCTTC
CASSYRTGYNEQFF
>12|NA|TRBJ2-1|TRBV28|NA
TGTGCCAGCCAGGTGAACCTTAATGAGCAGTTCTTC
CASQVNLNEQFF
>16|NA|TRBJ1-2|TRBV6-5|once
TGTGCCAGCAGTTACTCCTCATCGGGGTGGGACTACGGCTACACCTTC
CASSYSSSGWDYGYTF
>12|NA|TRBJ1-1|TRBV27|NA
TGTGCCAGCAGTCCCCCCCGGGGTGAAGCTTTCTTT
CASSPPRGEAFF
>17|TRBD1|TRBJ1-5|TRBV6-2/TRBV6-3|NA
TGTGCCAGCAGCCACGACAGGGGAATGTATAGCAATCAGCCCCAGCATTTT
CASSHDRGMYSNQPQHF
>15|TRBD1|TRBJ2-3|TRBV5-1|NA
TGCGCCAGCAGCCCCCGGGACAGGGGAACAGATACGCAGTATTTT
CASSPRDRGTDTQYF
>19|TRBD2|TRBJ2-1|TRBV5-1|NA
TGCGCCAGCAGCGGCGGACTAGCGGCGGCACCGAGCTCCTACAATGAGCAGTTCTTC
CASSGGLAAAPSSYNEQFF
>14|TRBD1|TRBJ1-1|TRBV28|NA
TGTGCCAGCAGTTCGGGACAGCTGAACACTGAAGCTTTCTTT
CASSSGQLNTEAFF
>19|TRBD2|TRBJ2-1|TRBV5-1|NA
TGCGCCAGCAGCTTGACTAGCGGGGGGCGGGTCGGCTCCTACAATGAGCAGTTCTTC
CASSLTSGGRVGSYNEQFF
>11|TRBD1|TRBJ2-7|TRBV12-3/TRBV12-4|NA
TGTGCCAGCACCGGACAGGGCGAGCAGTACTTC
CASTGQGEQYF
>15|NA|TRBJ2-3|TRBV5-1|NA
TGCGCCACCTCGACCGGCGGGGTTAGCACAGATACGCAGTATTTT
CATSTGGVSTDTQYF
>15|NA|TRBJ2-4|TRBV28|NA
TGTGCCAGCAGTCCCCAGACAGGCTCCAAAAACATTCAGTACTTC
CASSPQTGSKNIQYF
>17|TRBD2|TRBJ2-2|TRBV5-1|NA
TGCGCCAGCAGCCCGAGACTAGCGGGGGCCGACACCGGGGAGCTGTTTTTT
CASSPRLAGADTGELFF
>15|TRBD2|TRBJ2-1|TRBV27|NA
TGTGCCAGCAGGGATAGCGGGAGAAAATACAATGAGCAGTTCTTC
CASRDSGRKYNEQFF
>15|NA|TRBJ2-1|TRBV6-5|NA
TGTGCCAGCAGTTACGAAGGGGCCAACTACAATGAGCAGTTCTTC
CASSYEGANYNEQFF
>17|TRBD1|TRBJ2-7|TRBV30|NA
TGTGCCTGGAGTCCTATTTCACCGGGACAGGTCCGCTACGAGCAGTACTTC
CAWSPISPGQVRYEQYF
>16|NA|TRBJ2-2|TRBV7-2|few
TGTGCCAGCAGCTTGGCACAGGGCCGGAACACCGGGGAGCTGTTTTTT
CASSLAQGRNTGELFF
>16|TRBD2|TRBJ2-7|TRBV10-2|once
TGCGCCAGCAGTGAGAGACTAGCGGGGGCGTACTACGAGCAGTACTTC
CASSERLAGAYYEQYF
>14|TRBD1|TRBJ1-1|TRBV25-1|NA
TGTGCCAGCAGTGGGACAGGGCGAAACACTGAAGCTTTCTTT
CASSGTGRNTEAFF
>13|NA|TRBJ1-4|TRBV11-2|NA
TGTGCCAGCAGCCCGAGGTCACAGGAGACAACCGCTTTT
CASSPRSQETTAF
>11|NA|TRBJ1-5|TRBV28|NA
TGTGCCAGCAGTTTGAGTCAGCCCCAGCATTTT
CASSLSQPQHF
>17|TRBD1|TRBJ1-2|TRBV2|NA
TGTGCCAGCAGTGCCCTAAATGGACAGGGGGCTGAGAGTGGCTACACCTTC
CASSALNGQGAESGYTF
>13|TRBD1|TRBJ1-2|TRBV19|NA
TGTGCCAGTAGTATGCCAGGGGGCTATGGCTACACCTTC
CASSMPGGYGYTF
>13|NA|TRBJ1-1|TRBV4-3|NA
TGCGCCAGCAGCCAAGACGACAGGTTCGAAGCTTTCTTT
CASSQDDRFEAFF
>14|TRBD2|TRBJ2-7|TRBV7-2|NA
TGTGCCAGCGGCCCTAGCGGGGGAGTACCCGAGCAGTACTTC
CASGPSGGVPEQYF
>15|NA|TRBJ2-7|TRBV3-1/TRBV3-2|NA
TGTGCCAGCAGCCAAGAGGAACAGGGCGTCAGCGAGCAGTACTTC
CASSQEEQGVSEQYF
>16|NA|TRBJ2-3|TRBV4-2|NA
TGTGCCAGCAGCCAAGATTCGGCTAGAATTATAGATACGCAGTATTTT
CASSQDSARIIDTQYF
>17|NA|TRBJ1-4|TRBV4-1|NA
TGCGCCAGCAGCCAAGAACCTTCGAGGGCACCTAATGAAAAACTGTTTTTT
CASSQEPSRAPNEKLFF
>17|TRBD1|TRBJ1-4|TRBV2|NA
TGTGCCAGCAGCTCAACCGGGACAGGGGCGGGTAATGAAAAACTGTTTTTT
CASSSTGTGAGNEKLFF
>13|NA|TRBJ1-2|TRBV6-4|NA
TGTGCCAGCCCTCAACGGGGGATGTATGGCTACACCTTC
CASPQRGMYGYTF
>15|NA|TRBJ2-5|TRBV6-6|NA
TGTGCCAGCAGTTACTCGGGCAGCCTCCGGGAGACCCAGTACTTC
CASSYSGSLRETQYF
>15|TRBD2|TRBJ2-5|TRBV7-8|NA
TGTGCCAGCAGCTTACGCGGGAGTGGCCAAGAGACCCAGTACTTC
CASSLRGSGQETQYF
>15|NA|TRBJ2-3|TRBV7-2|NA
TGTGCCAGCAGCTTAGCCGGGGTAGGCACAGATACGCAGTATTTT
CASSLAGVGTDTQYF
>14|TRBD2|TRBJ2-3|TRBV19|NA
TGTGCCACCCTAGCGGGGTTTGGGGCAGATACGCAGTATTTT
CATLAGFGADTQYF